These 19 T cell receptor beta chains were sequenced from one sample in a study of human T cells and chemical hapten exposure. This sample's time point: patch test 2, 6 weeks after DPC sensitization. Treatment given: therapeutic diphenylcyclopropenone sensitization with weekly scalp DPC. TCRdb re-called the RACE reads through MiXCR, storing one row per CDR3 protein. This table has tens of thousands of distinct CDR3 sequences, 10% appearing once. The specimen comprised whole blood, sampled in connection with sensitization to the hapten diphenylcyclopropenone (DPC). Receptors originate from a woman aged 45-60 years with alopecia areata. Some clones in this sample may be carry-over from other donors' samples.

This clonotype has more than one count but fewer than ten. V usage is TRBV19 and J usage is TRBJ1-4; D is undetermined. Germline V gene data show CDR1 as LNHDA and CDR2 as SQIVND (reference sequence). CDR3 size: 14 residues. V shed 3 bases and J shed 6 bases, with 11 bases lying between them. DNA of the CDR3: TGTGCCAGTAGTATGGCGGGTTCGCATGAAAAACTGTTTTTT. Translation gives CASSMAGSHEKLFF.

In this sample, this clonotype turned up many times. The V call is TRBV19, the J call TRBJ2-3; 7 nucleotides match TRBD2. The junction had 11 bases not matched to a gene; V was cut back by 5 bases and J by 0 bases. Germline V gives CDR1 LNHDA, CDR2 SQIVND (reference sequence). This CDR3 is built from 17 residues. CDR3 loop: CASSSGWRSGSTDTQYF. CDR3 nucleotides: TGTGCCAGTAGTTCAGGGTGGCGTAGCGGGAGCACAGATACGCAGTATTTT.

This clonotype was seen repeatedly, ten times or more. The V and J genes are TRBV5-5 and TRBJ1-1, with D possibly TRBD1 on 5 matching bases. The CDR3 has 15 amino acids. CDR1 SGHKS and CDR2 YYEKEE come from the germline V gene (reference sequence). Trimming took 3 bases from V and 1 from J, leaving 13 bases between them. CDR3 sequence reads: CASSSTGRENTEAFF. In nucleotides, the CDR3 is TGTGCCAGCAGCTCTACGGGACGGGAGAACACTGAAGCTTTCTTT.

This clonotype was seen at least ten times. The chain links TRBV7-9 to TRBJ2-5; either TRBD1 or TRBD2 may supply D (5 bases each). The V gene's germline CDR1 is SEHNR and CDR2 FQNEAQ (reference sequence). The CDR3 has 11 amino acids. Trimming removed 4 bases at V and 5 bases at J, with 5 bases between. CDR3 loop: CASSWGETQYF. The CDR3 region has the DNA TGTGCCAGCAGCTGGGGGGAGACCCAGTACTTC.

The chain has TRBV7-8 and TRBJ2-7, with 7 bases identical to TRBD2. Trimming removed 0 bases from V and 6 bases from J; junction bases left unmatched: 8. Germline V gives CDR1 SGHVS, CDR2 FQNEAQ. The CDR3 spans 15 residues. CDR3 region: CASSLAPLAMVEQYF. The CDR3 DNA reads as TGTGCCAGCAGCTTAGCCCCACTAGCGATGGTCGAGCAGTACTTC.

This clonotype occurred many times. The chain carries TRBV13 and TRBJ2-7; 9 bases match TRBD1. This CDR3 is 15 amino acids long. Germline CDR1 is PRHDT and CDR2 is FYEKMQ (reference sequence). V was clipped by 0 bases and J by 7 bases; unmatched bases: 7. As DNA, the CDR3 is TGTGCCAGCAGCTTAGGCCCCGGACAGGGGAGAGAGCAGTACTTC. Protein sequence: CASSLGPGQGREQYF.

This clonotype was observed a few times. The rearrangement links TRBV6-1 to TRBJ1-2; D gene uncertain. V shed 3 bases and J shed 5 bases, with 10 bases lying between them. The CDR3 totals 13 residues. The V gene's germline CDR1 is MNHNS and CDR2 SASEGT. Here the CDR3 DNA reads TGTGCCAGCAGTGATAGCCCTTCGTATGGCTACACCTTC. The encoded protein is CASSDSPSYGYTF.

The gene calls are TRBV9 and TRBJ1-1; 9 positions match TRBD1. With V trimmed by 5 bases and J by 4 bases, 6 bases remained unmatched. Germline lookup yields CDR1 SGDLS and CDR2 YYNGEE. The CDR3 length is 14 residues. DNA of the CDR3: TGTGCCAGCAGGGTCGGACAGGGGCGCACTGAAGCTTTCTTT. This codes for CASRVGQGRTEAFF.

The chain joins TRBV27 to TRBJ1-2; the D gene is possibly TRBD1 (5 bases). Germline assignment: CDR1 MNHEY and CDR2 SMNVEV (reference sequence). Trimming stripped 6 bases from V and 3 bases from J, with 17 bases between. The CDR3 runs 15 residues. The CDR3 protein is CASRSVFGTDYGYTF. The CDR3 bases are TGTGCCAGCAGGTCTGTTTTCGGGACGGACTATGGCTACACCTTC.

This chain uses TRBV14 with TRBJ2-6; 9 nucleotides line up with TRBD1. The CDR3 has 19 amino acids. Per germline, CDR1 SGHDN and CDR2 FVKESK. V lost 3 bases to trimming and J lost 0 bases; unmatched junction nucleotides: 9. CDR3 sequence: CASSHLGDRVVSGANVLTF. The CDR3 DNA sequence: TGTGCCAGCAGCCACCTAGGGGACAGGGTTGTCTCTGGGGCCAACGTCCTGACTTTC.

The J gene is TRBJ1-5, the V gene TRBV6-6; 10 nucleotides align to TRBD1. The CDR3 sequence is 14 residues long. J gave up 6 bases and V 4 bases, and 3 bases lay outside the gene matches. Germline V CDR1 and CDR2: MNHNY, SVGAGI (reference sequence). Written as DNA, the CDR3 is TGTGCCAGCAGTTTAGGGACAGGGGTTCAGCCCCAGCATTTT. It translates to CASSLGTGVQPQHF.

The DNA of the CDR3 is TGCAGCGTTGAAGCCGGGACAGGGATTCGGGGTCAAGAGACCCAGTACTTC. It codes for CSVEAGTGIRGQETQYF. The chain uses TRBV29-1 and TRBJ2-5; 9 bases map to TRBD1. Germline trimming cut 1 base from V and 2 bases from J; bases unmatched to any gene: 11. Germline-derived CDR1 and CDR2 are SQVTM and ANQGSEA. This CDR3 is built from 17 residues.

For the CDR3, the DNA is TGCAGCGTCGGAAAGACAGGGGCCTACGAGCAGTACTTC. Amino acid sequence: CSVGKTGAYEQYF. V gene TRBV29-1 combines with J gene TRBJ2-7, with 8 bases lining up with TRBD1. V lost 6 bases, J lost 2 bases, and 6 bases stayed unmatched. The germline V gene encodes CDR1 SQVTM and CDR2 ANQGSEA. The CDR3 is made up of 13 amino acids.

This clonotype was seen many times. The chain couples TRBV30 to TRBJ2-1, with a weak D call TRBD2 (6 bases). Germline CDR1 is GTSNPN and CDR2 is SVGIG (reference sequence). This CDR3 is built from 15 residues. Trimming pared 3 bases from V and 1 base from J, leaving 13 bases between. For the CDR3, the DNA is TGTGCCTGGAGCGGGGCTGGGGGGTCCTACAATGAGCAGTTCTTC. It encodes CAWSGAGGSYNEQFF.

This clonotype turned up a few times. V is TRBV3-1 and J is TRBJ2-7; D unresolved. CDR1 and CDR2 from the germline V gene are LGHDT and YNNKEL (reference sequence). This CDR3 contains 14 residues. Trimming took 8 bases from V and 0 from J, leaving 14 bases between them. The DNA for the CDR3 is TGTGCCAGCCAGCGCTCTTTGACCTCCTACGAGCAGTACTTC. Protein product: CASQRSLTSYEQYF.

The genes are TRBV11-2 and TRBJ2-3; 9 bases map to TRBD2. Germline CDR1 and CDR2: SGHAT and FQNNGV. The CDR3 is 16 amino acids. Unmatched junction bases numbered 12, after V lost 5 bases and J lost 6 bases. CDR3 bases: TGTGCCAGCAGCCCCCTCGCGGGAGGGCCTACGGATACGCAGTATTTT. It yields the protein CASSPLAGGPTDTQYF.

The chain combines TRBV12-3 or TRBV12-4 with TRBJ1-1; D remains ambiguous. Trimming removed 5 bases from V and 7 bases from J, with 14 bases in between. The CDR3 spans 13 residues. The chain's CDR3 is CASSPGRKIEAFF. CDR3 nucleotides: TGTGCCAGCAGTCCCGGGAGGAAAATTGAAGCTTTCTTT.

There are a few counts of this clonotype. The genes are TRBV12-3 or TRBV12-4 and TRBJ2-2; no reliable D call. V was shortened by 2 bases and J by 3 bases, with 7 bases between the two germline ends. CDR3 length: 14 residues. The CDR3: CASSLYPDTGELFF. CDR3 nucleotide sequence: TGTGCCAGCAGTTTATACCCGGACACCGGGGAGCTGTTTTTT.

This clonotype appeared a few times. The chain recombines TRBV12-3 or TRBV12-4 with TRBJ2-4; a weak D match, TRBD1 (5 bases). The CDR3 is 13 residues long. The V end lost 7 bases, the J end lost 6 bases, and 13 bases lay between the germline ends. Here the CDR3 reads CASTVGAGNIQYF. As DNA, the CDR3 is TGTGCCAGCACCGTAGGGGCAGGAAACATTCAGTACTTC.